This paragraph covers one TCR beta chain sequence. One entry per CDR3 protein, called by TCRdb with MiXCR from the 5' RACE reads. The data hold some 300,000 distinct CDR3 sequences, with around 9.3% observed a single time. The sample originates from a study of T cells after yellow fever vaccination. Germline CDR1 and CDR2: SGHTA and FQGNSA. The CDR3 is made up of 15 amino acids. Trimming removed 8 bases from V and 1 base from J, with 15 bases in between. Material: CD4+ T cells sorted from PBMCs, obtained 5 days after the yellow fever booster vaccination. The rearrangement joins TRBV7-2 to TRBJ1-5; a possible D gene is TRBD1 (6 bases). This clonotype originated in a man between 18 and 35 years old who received the YFV17D yellow fever vaccine. The CDR3 nucleotides read TGTGCCAGCTTGCCCGGGACACAGAGCAATCAGCCCCAGCATTTT. It translates to CASLPGTQSNQPQHF.